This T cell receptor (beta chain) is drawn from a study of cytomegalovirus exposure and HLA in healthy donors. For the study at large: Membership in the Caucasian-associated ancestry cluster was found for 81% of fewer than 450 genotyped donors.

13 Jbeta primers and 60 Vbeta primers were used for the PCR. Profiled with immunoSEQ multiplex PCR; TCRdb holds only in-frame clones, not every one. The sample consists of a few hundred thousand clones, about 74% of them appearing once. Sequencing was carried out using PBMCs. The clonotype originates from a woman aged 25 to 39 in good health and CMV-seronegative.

CDR3 in DNA: TGTGCCAGCAGCCTCGGGACTAATGAGCAGTTCTTC. Translating it yields CASSLGTNEQFF. The chain uses TRBV7-3 and TRBJ2-1; possibly TRBD2 for D (6 bases). V lost 5 bases and J lost 7, with 9 bases in between. This CDR3 has 12 amino acids. CDR1 is SGHTA, CDR2 FQGTGA, per germline.